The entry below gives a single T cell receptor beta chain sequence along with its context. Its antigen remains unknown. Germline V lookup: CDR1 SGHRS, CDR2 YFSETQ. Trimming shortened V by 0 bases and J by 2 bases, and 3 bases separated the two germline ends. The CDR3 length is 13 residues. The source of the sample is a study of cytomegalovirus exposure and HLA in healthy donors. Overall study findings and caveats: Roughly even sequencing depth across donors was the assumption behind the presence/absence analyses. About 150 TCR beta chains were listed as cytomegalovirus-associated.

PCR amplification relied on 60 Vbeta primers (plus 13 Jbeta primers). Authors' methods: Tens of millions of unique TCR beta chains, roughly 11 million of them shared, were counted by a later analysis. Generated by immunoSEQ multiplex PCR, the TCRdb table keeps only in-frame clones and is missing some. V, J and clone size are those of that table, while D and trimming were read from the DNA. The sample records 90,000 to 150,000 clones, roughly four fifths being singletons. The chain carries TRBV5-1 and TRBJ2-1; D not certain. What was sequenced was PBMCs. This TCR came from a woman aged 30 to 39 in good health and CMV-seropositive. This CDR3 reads CASSLDTYNEQFF. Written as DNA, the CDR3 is TGCGCCAGCAGCTTGGACACCTACAATGAGCAGTTCTTC.